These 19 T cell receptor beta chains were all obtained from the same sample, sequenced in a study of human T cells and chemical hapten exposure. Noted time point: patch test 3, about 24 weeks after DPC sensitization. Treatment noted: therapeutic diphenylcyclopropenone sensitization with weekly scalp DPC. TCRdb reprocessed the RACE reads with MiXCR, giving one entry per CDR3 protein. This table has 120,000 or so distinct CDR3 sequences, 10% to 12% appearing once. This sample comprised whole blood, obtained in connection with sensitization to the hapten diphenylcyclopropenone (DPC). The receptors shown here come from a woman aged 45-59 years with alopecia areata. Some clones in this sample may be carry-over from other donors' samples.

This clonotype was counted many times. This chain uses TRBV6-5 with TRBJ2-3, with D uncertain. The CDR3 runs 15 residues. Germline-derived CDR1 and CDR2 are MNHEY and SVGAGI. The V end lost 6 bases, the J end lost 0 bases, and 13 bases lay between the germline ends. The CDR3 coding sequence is TGTGCCAGCAGGCGAGGCGCGCCTAGCACAGATACGCAGTATTTT. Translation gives CASRRGAPSTDTQYF.

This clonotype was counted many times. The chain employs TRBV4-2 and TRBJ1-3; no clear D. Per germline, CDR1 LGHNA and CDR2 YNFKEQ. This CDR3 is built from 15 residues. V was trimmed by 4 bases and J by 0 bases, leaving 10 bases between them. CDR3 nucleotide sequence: TGTGCCAGCAGCCGCGGGGATCCCTCTGGAAACACCATATATTTT. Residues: CASSRGDPSGNTIYF.

The CDR3 DNA is TGTGCCAGCAGTTTAAGAAGAACAACTACTAGCACAGATACGCAGTATTTT. Its protein is CASSLRRTTTSTDTQYF. This chain links TRBV12-3 or TRBV12-4 with TRBJ2-3; D gene uncertain. Trimming took 2 bases from V and 0 from J, leaving 15 bases between them. The CDR3 is 17 residues long.

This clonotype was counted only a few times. CDR3 coding DNA: TGCGCCAGCAGCTCCCAAGGAGTTCAAGAGACCCAGTACTTC. It codes for CASSSQGVQETQYF. The chain couples TRBV5-1 to TRBJ2-5, with D unresolved. Germline V CDR1 and CDR2: SGHRS, YFSETQ. V was clipped by 3 bases and J by 2 bases, with 11 bases between them. CDR3 length: 14 residues.

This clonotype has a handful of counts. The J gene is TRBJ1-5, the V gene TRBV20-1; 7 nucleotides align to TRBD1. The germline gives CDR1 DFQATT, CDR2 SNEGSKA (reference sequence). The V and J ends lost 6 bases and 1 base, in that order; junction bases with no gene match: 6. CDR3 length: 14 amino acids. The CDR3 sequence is CSARDSESNQPQHF. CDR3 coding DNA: TGCAGTGCCCGGGACAGCGAGAGCAATCAGCCCCAGCATTTT.

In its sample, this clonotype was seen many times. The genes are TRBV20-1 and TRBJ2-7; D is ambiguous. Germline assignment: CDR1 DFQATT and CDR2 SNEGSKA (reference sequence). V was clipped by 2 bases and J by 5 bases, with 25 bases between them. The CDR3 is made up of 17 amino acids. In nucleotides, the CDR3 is TGCAGTGCTAGATCCCAGCAGATTTCCGGGCTTCGGAACGAGCAGTACTTC. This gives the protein CSARSQQISGLRNEQYF.

CDR3 DNA: TGTGCCAGCAGCTCAGGGGGGCGCGAGCAGTACTTC. Translated: CASSSGGREQYF. The rearrangement uses TRBV7-2 and TRBJ2-7; perhaps TRBD1 as D (7 bases). Germline V gene sequence: CDR1 SGHTA, CDR2 FQGNSA. The CDR3 sequence is 12 residues long. With 4 bases removed from V and 6 bases from J, the gap between germline ends came to 10 bases.

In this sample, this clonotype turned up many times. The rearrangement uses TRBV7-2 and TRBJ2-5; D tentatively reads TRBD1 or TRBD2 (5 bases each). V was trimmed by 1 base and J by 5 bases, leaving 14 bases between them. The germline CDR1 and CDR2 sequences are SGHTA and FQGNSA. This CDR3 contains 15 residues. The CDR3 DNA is TGTGCCAGCAGCTTAGACAGTCGGGGCGGGGAGACCCAGTACTTC. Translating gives CASSLDSRGGETQYF.

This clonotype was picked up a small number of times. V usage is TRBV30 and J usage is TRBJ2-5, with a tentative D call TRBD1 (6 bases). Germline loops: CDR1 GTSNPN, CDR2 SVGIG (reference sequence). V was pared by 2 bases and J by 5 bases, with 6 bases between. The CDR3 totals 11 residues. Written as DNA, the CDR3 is TGTGCCTGGAGTACAGGGGAGACCCAGTACTTC. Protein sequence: CAWSTGETQYF.

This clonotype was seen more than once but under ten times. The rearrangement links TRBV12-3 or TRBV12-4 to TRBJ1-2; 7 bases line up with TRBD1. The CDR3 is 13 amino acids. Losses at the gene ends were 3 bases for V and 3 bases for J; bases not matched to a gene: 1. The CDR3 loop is CASSLTGYYGYTF. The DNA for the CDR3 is TGTGCCAGCAGTTTGACAGGGTACTATGGCTACACCTTC.

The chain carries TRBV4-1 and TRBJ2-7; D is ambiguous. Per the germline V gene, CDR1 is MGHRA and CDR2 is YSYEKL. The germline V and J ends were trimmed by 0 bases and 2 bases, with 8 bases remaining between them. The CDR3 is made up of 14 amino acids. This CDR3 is CASSQDIGPYEQYF. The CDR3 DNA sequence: TGCGCCAGCAGCCAAGATATCGGGCCCTACGAGCAGTACTTC.

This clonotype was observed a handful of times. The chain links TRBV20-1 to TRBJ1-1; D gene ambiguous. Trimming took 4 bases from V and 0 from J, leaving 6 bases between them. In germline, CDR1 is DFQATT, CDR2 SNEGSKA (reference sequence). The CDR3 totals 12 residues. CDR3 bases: TGCAGTGCTAACCACATGAACACTGAAGCTTTCTTT. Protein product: CSANHMNTEAFF.

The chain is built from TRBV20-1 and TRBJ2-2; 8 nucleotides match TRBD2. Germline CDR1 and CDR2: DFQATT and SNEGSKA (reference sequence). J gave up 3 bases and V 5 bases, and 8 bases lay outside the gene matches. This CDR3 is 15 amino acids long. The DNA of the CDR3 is TGCAGTGCTCCCGGGACTAGGGTTGACACCGGGGAGCTGTTTTTT. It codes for CSAPGTRVDTGELFF.

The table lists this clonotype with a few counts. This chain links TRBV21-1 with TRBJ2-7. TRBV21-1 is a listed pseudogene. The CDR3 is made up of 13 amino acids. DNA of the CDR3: TGTGCCAGCAGCAAAGAACCAGCCTACGAGCAGTACTTC. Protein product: CASSKEPAYEQYF.

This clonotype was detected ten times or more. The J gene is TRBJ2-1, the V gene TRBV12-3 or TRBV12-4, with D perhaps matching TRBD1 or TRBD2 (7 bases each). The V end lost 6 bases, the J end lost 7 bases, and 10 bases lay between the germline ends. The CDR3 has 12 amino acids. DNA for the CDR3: TGTGCCAGCAGCCAGGGGGGGAATGAGCAGTTCTTC. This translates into CASSQGGNEQFF.

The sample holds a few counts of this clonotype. CDR3 in amino acids: CASSLIGEQFF. The CDR3 DNA is TGTGCCAGCAGCTTAATCGGTGAGCAGTTCTTC. This chain joins TRBV7-2 and TRBJ2-1; D is unclear. Germline CDR1 and CDR2: SGHTA and FQGNSA. V shed 2 bases and J shed 9 bases, with 5 bases lying between them. The CDR3 spans 11 residues.

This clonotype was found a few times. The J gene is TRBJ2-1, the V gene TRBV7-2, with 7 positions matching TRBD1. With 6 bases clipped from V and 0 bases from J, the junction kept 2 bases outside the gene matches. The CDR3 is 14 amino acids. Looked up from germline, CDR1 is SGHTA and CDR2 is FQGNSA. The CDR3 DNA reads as TGTGCCAGCAGGGGACAGAGCTCCTACAATGAGCAGTTCTTC. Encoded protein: CASRGQSSYNEQFF.

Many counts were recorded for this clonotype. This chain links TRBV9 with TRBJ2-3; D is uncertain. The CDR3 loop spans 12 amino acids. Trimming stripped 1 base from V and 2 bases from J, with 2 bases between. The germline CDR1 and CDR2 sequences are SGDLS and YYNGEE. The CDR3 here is CASSVPTDTQYF. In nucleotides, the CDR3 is TGTGCCAGCAGCGTACCCACAGATACGCAGTATTTT. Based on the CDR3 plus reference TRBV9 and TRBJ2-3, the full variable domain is DSGVTQTPKHLITATGQRVTLRCSPRSGDLSVYWYQQSLDQGLQFLIQYYNGEERAKGNILERFSAQQFPDLHSELNLSSLELGDSALYFCASSVPTDTQYFGPGTRLTVL.

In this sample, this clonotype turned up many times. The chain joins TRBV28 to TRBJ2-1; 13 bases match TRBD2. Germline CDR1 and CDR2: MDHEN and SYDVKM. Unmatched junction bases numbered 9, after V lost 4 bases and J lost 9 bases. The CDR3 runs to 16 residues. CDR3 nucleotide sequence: TGTGCCAGCAGTTCCCCTAGGACTAGCGGGAGAGGTGAGCAGTTCTTC. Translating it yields CASSSPRTSGRGEQFF.